This T cell receptor beta chain was identified in a study of breast tumors, draining lymph nodes, adjacent tissues. Study-wide results and limits: The data were judged consistent with most tumor T cells coming from lymph node and expanding in tumor. Tumor repertoires ranked between lymph nodes and nontumor tissue in diversity, with V and J gene preferences. Tumor T cell lymph node origin was a supported hypothesis, not proven.

The CDR3 is 16 amino acids. CDR1 and CDR2 from the germline V gene are MNHEY and SVGAGI. V was clipped by 6 bases and J by 0 bases, with 18 bases between them. TCRdb called the multiplex PCR reads again in MiXCR, with one record for every CDR3 protein. The sample lists approximately 120,000 distinct CDR3 sequences, 21% occurring once. This clonotype was observed many times. The antigen is unknown. Axillary draining lymph nodes of breast cancer patients supplied the node samples. The source of this sequence is a female donor with breast cancer. Some clones in this sample may be carry-over from other donors' samples. V gene TRBV6-5 combines with J gene TRBJ2-7, with D possibly matching TRBD2 (6 bases). Sequenced input: axillary lymph node tissue. CDR3 in DNA: TGTGCCAGCAGCCAAGGGACTCCTATTAGCTCCTACGAGCAGTACTTC. Encoded protein: CASSQGTPISSYEQYF.